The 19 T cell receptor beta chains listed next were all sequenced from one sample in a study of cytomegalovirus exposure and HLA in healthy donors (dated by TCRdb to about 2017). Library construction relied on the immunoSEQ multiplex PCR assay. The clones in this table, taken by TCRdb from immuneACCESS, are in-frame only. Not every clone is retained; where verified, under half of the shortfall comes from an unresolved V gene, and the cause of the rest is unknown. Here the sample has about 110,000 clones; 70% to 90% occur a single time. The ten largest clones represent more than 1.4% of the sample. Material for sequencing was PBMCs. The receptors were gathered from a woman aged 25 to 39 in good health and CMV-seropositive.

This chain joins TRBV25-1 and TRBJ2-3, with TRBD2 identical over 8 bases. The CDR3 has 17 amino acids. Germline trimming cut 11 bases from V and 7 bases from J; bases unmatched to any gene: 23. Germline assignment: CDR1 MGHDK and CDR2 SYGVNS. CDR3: CAAGGAGVAGSRYTQYF. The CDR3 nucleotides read TGTGCCGCCGGGGGGGCAGGGGTAGCGGGCTCGAGGTATACGCAGTATTTT.

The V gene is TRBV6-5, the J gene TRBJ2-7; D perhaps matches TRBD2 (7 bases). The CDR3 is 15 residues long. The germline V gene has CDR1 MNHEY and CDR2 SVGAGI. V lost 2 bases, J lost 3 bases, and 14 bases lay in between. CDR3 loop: CASSYQLGGVYEQYF. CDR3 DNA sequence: TGTGCCAGCAGTTACCAACTAGGGGGGGTCTACGAGCAGTACTTC.

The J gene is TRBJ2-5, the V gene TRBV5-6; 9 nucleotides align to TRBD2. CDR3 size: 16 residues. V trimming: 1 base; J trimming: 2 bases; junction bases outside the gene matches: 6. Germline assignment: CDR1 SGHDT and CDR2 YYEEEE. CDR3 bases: TGTGCCAGCAGCTTGTATGCGGGAGGGGAACAAGAGACCCAGTACTTC. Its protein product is CASSLYAGGEQETQYF.

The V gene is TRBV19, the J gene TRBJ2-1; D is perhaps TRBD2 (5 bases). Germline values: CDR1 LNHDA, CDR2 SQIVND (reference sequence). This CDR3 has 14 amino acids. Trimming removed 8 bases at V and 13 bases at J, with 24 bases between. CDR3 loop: CASQRGEGVANQFF. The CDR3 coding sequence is TGTGCCAGTCAGAGAGGTGAGGGAGTGGCAAACCAGTTCTTC.

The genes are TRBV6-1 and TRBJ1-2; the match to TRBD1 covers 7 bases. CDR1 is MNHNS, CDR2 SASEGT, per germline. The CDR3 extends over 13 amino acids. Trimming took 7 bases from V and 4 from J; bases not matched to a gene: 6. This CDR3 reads CASNPTGIYGYTF. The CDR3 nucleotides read TGTGCCAGCAATCCGACAGGGATCTATGGCTACACCTTC.

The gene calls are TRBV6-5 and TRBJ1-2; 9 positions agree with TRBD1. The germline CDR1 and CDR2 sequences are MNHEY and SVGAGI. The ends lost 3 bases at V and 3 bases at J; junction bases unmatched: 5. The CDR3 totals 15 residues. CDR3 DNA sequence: TGTGCCAGCAGTTATAACAGGGGGCGTTACTATGGCTACACCTTC. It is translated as CASSYNRGRYYGYTF.

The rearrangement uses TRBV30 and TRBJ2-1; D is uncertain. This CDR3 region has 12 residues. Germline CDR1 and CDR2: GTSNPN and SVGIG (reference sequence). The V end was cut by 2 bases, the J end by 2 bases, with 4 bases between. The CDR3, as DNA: TGTGCCTGGAGTAGAGCCTACAATGAGCAGTTCTTC. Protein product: CAWSRAYNEQFF.

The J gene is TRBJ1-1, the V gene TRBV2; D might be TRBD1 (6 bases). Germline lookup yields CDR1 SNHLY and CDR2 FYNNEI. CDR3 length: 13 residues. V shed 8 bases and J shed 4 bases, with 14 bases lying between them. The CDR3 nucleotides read TGTGCCAGCCTTTCAGGGGCGGGCACTGAAGCTTTCTTT. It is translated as CASLSGAGTEAFF.

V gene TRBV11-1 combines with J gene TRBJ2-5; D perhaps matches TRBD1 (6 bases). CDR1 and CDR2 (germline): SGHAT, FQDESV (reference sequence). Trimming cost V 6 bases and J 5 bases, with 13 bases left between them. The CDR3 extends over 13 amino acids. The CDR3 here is CASSQTGPETQYF. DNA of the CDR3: TGTGCCAGCAGTCAAACAGGGCCTGAGACCCAGTACTTC.

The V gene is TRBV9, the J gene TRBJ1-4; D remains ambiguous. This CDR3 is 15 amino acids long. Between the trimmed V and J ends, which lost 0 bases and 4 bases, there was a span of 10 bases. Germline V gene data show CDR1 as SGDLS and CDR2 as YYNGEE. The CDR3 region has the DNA TGTGCCAGCAGCGTAGGCGGCCGGGGTAATGAAAAACTGTTTTTT. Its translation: CASSVGGRGNEKLFF.

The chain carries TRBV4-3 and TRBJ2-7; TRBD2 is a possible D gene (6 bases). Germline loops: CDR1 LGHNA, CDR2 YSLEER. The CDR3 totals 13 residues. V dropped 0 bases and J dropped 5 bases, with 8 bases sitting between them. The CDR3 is CASSQDGRDEQYF. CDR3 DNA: TGCGCCAGCAGCCAAGACGGGAGAGACGAGCAGTACTTC.

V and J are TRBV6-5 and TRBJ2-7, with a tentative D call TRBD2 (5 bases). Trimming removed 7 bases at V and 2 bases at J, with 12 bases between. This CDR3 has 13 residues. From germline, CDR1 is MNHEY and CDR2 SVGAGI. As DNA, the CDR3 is TGTGCCAGCACCCCGACGGGAACCTACGAGCAGTACTTC. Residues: CASTPTGTYEQYF.

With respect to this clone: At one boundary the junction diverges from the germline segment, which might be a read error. This CDR3 reads CASSQDGLAGTRNPHF. The CDR3 bases are TGCGCCAGCAGCCAAGACGGCCTAGCGGGGACCCGTAACCCGCACTTC. The chain has TRBV4-1 and TRBJ2-7; 9 bases match TRBD2. This CDR3 is built from 16 residues. In germline, CDR1 is MGHRA, CDR2 YSYEKL.

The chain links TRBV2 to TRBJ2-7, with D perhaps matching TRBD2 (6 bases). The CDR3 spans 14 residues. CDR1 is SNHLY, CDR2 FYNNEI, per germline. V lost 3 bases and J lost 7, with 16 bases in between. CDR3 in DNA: TGTGCCAGCAGTGACGGTTTTCGGGCGGGGGAGCAGTACTTC. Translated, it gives CASSDGFRAGEQYF.

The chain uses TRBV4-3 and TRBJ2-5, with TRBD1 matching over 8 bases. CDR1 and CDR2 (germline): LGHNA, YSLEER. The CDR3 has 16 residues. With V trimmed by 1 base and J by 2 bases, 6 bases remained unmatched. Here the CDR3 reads CASSQVTGGRQETQYF. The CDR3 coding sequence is TGCGCCAGCAGCCAAGTCACAGGGGGGCGACAAGAGACCCAGTACTTC.

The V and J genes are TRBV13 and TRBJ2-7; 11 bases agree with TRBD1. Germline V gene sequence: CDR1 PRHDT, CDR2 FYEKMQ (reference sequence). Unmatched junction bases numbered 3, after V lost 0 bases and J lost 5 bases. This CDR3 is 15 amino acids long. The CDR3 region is CASSLGMGQGDEQYF. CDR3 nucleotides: TGTGCCAGCAGCTTAGGCATGGGACAGGGGGACGAGCAGTACTTC.

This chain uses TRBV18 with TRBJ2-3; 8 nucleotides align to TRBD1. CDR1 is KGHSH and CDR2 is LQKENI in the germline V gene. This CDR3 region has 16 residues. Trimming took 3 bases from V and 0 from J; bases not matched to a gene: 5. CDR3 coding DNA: TGTGCCAGCTCACCTGTCGGACAGGGTAGCACAGATACGCAGTATTTT. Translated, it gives CASSPVGQGSTDTQYF. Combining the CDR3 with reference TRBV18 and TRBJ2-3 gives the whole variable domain NAGVMQNPRHLVRRRGQEARLRCSPMKGHSHVYWYRQLPEEGLKFMVYLQKENIIDESGMPKERFSAEFPKEGPSILRIQQVVRGDSAAYFCASSPVGQGSTDTQYFGPGTRLTVL.

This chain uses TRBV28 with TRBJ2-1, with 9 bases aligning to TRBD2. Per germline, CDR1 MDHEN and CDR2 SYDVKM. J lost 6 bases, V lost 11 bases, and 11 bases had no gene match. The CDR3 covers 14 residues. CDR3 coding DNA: TGTGCCGTCAAGGGGCGGGAGGGCCTCAATGAGCAGTTCTTC. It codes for CAVKGREGLNEQFF.

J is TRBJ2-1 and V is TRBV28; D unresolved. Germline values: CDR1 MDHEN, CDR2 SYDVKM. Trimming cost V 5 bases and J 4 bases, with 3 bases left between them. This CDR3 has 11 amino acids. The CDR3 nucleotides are TGTGCCAGCAGTACTTACAATGAGCAGTTCTTC. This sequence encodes CASSTYNEQFF.